This T cell receptor beta chain was identified during a study of lung T cells in sarcoidosis with Löfgren's syndrome. Trimming took off 4 bases at V and 6 bases at J, with 13 bases between the two ends. Germline V gene data show CDR1 as MNHEY and CDR2 as SMNVEV (reference sequence). The CDR3 has 13 residues. General study points: Paired TRAV12-1/TRBV2 TCRs showed CDR3 homology and preferential pairing. Löfgren's syndrome patients reportedly showed greatest TRAV12-1 and TRBV2 expansion versus controls.

This clonotype was detected many times. Its specificity is unknown. One entry per CDR3 protein results from TCRdb running MiXCR on the reads. In the table there are 60,000 to 70,000 distinct CDR3 sequences, about 20% of which are singletons. Input material: CD4+ T cells from PBMCs. The rearrangement joins TRBV27 to TRBJ2-7, with D possibly being TRBD1 (5 bases). The origin of this receptor is a human donor with sarcoidosis (Löfgren's syndrome or another form), or a control subject (not recorded which). The CDR3 coding sequence is TGTGCCAGCAGTTCCCTGACAGTACGCGAGCAGTACTTC. Protein: CASSSLTVREQYF.